The 27 T cell receptor beta chains below were found in one sample sequenced in a study of beta chain features in type 1 diabetes. These TCRs are of unknown antigen specificity. Study-level results: Shorter TCRB CDR3s, moderately but significantly so, were found in Type 1 diabetes patients in all four CD4+ subsets.

The whole isolated RNA underwent reverse transcription, so sequencing captured expressed TCRB transcripts. Libraries were prepared by immunoSEQ multiplex PCR; TCRdb keeps only in-frame clonotypes and omits some of them. The sample lists 640,000 or so clones; around an eighth were seen once. Sequenced material: naive CD4+ T cells from blood. Receptor source: a young man with type 1 diabetes.

This rearrangement joins TRBV19 to TRBJ1-1; D gene ambiguous. The CDR3 runs to 14 residues. Germline lookup yields CDR1 LNHDA and CDR2 SQIVND (reference sequence). V gave up 1 base and J gave up 3 bases, with 9 bases separating them. The CDR3 loop is CASSIGNRYTEAFF. Here the CDR3 DNA reads TGTGCCAGTAGTATAGGCAACCGTTACACTGAAGCTTTCTTT. Full variable domain (remainder filled in from reference TRBV19 and TRBJ1-1): DGGITQSPKYLFRKEGQNVTLSCEQNLNHDAMYWYRQDPGQGLRLIYYSQIVNDFQKGDIAEGYSVSREKKESFPLTVTSAQKNPTAFYLCASSIGNRYTEAFFGQGTRLTVV.

In its sample, this clone was seen a few times. The J gene is TRBJ2-7, the V gene TRBV7-9; D gene unclear. CDR1 and CDR2 from the germline V gene are SEHNR and FQNEAQ (reference sequence). The CDR3 spans 14 residues. V was trimmed by 3 bases and J by 2 bases, leaving 11 bases between them. In nucleotides, the CDR3 is TGTGCCAGCAGCTTCCAAGACCGGGCCTACGAGCAGTACTTC. Translation: CASSFQDRAYEQYF.

There are a few counts of this clone. The chain carries TRBV5-4 and TRBJ2-5; D uncertain. Trimming pared 0 bases from V and 5 bases from J, leaving 8 bases between. Germline loops: CDR1 SGHNT, CDR2 YYREEE (reference sequence). The CDR3 is 13 residues long. CDR3 sequence (DNA): TGTGCCAGCAGCTTGGAGTCGGTGGAGACCCAGTACTTC. Residues: CASSLESVETQYF.

The chain couples TRBV7-3 to TRBJ2-2; 12 bases map to TRBD2. With 4 bases clipped from V and 5 bases from J, the junction kept 5 bases outside the gene matches. The CDR3 runs to 16 residues. Germline V gene sequence: CDR1 SGHTA, CDR2 FQGTGA. The CDR3 sequence is CASSSGLAGLTGELFF. CDR3 nucleotides: TGTGCCAGCAGCTCGGGACTAGCGGGTCTTACCGGGGAGCTGTTTTTT. Filled out from reference TRBV7-3 and TRBJ2-2, the complete variable domain reads GAGVSQTPSNKVTEKGKYVELRCDPISGHTALYWYRQSLGQGPEFLIYFQGTGAADDSGLPNDRFFAVRPEGSVSTLKIQRTERGDSAVYLCASSSGLAGLTGELFFGEGSRLTVL.

The table lists this clone with a few counts. Here the CDR3 reads CASGFSGEEQYF. The CDR3 nucleotides are TGTGCTAGTGGTTTCTCAGGGGAAGAGCAGTACTTC. The chain couples TRBV12-5 to TRBJ2-7; maybe TRBD1 (6 bases). V gave up 3 bases and J gave up 7 bases, with 10 bases separating them. CDR1 and CDR2 from the germline V gene are LGHNT and FRNRAP. This CDR3 has 12 amino acids.

The gene calls are TRBV5-1 and TRBJ2-7; D unresolved. This CDR3 comprises 12 residues. V dropped 0 bases and J dropped 7 bases, with 8 bases sitting between them. The germline CDR1 and CDR2 sequences are SGHRS and YFSETQ. CDR3 DNA sequence: TGCGCCAGCAGCTTGGACATTAAGGAGCAGTACTTC. This codes for CASSLDIKEQYF.

The chain couples TRBV5-4 to TRBJ1-5, with D uncertain. This CDR3 region has 16 residues. The V and J ends lost 3 bases and 0 bases respectively, with 13 bases between them. CDR1 SGHNT and CDR2 YYREEE come from the germline V gene (reference sequence). CDR3 DNA sequence: TGTGCCAGCAGCTCCCGTTGGAGGGATAGCAATCAGCCCCAGCATTTT. Translated, it gives CASSSRWRDSNQPQHF. Drawing the rest from reference TRBV5-4 and TRBJ1-5, the complete variable domain is ETGVTQSPTHLIKTRGQQVTLRCSSQSGHNTVSWYQQALGQGPQFIFQYYREEENGRGNFPPRFSGLQFPNYSSELNVNALELDDSALYLCASSSRWRDSNQPQHFGDGTRLSIL.

Points on this clone: The sample holds other DNA sequences that translate to the same CDR3. The chain carries TRBV7-2 and TRBJ2-5; TRBD2 matches 7 bases. The CDR3 loop spans 12 amino acids. V dropped 5 bases and J dropped 5; count of bases not matched to a gene: 2. The V gene's germline CDR1 is SGHTA and CDR2 FQGNSA. CDR3 sequence reads: CASSPRGETQYF. CDR3 nucleotides: TGTGCCAGCAGCCCGCGGGGGGAGACCCAGTACTTC.

The chain joins TRBV7-9 to TRBJ1-5; a possible D gene is TRBD1 (6 bases). The CDR3 consists of 15 residues. Germline V gene lookup returns CDR1 SEHNR and CDR2 FQNEAQ (reference sequence). The ends were cut back, 5 bases at V and 2 bases at J, with 13 bases in the middle. The CDR3, as DNA: TGTGCCAGCAGCACAGGGACGGCTGGCAATCAGCCCCAGCATTTT. Amino acids: CASSTGTAGNQPQHF.

The chain joins TRBV7-8 to TRBJ1-1; 7 nucleotides match TRBD1. The V gene's germline CDR1 is SGHVS and CDR2 FQNEAQ. This CDR3 comprises 16 residues. V gave up 1 base and J gave up 0 bases; unmatched junction bases: 5. The CDR3 sequence: CASSLVTGAVNTEAFF. CDR3 nucleotide sequence: TGTGCCAGCAGCTTAGTAACAGGGGCTGTGAACACTGAAGCTTTCTTT.

V is TRBV9 and J is TRBJ1-2; D is unclear. This CDR3 spans 13 amino acids. Germline values: CDR1 SGDLS, CDR2 YYNGEE. V was pared by 0 bases and J by 2 bases, with 5 bases between. CDR3 coding DNA: TGTGCCAGCAGCGTAGTGGCAAACTATGGCTACACCTTC. Protein: CASSVVANYGYTF. Full variable domain (rest looked up from reference TRBV9 and TRBJ1-2): DSGVTQTPKHLITATGQRVTLRCSPRSGDLSVYWYQQSLDQGLQFLIQYYNGEERAKGNILERFSAQQFPDLHSELNLSSLELGDSALYFCASSVVANYGYTFGSGTRLTVV.

The rearrangement links TRBV15 to TRBJ1-2; D gene uncertain. There are 14 residues in the CDR3. Germline values: CDR1 LNHNV, CDR2 YYDKDF (reference sequence). V was trimmed by 1 base and J by 4 bases, leaving 10 bases between them. CDR3 protein: CATSRVLGGYGYTF. The DNA for the CDR3 is TGTGCCACCAGCAGAGTCCTGGGTGGCTATGGCTACACCTTC. Full variable domain (remainder filled in from reference TRBV15 and TRBJ1-2): DAMVIQNPRYQVTQFGKPVTLSCSQTLNHNVMYWYQQKSSQAPKLLFHYYDKDFNNEADTPDNFQSRRPNTSFCFLDIRSPGLGDTAMYLCATSRVLGGYGYTFGSGTRLTVV.

In this sample, this clone turned up a few times. V is TRBV5-4 and J is TRBJ1-4; D is ambiguous. Between the trimmed V and J ends, which lost 4 bases and 5 bases, there was a span of 15 bases. CDR1 and CDR2 from the germline V gene are SGHNT and YYREEE (reference sequence). CDR3 length equals 15 residues. The CDR3 sequence is CASSTRAPLNEKLFF. The CDR3 DNA follows: TGTGCCAGCAGCACAAGGGCACCCCTAAATGAAAAACTGTTTTTT.

This clone was observed a few times. The chain carries TRBV7-9 and TRBJ2-7; 8 bases are shared with TRBD1. Germline CDR1 SEHNR, CDR2 FQNEAQ (reference sequence). CDR3 length equals 16 residues. V lost 5 bases and J lost 6; bases outside the gene matches: 15. The CDR3 sequence: CASSGRPGQAEFEQYF. The CDR3 bases are TGTGCCAGCAGCGGTCGTCCGGGACAGGCTGAGTTCGAGCAGTACTTC.

This sequence joins TRBV5-1 and TRBJ1-2; 7 positions match TRBD1. CDR1 is SGHRS and CDR2 is YFSETQ in the germline V gene. V was pared by 3 bases and J by 7 bases, with 6 bases of the junction left unmatched. The length of the CDR3 is 13 residues. As DNA, the CDR3 is TGCGCCAGCAGCTCGGGACAGCCCCTTGGCTACACCTTC. This encodes CASSSGQPLGYTF.

This clone was counted only a few times. The V call is TRBV5-4, the J call TRBJ2-4; possible D gene TRBD2, 6 bases. This CDR3 contains 13 residues. CDR1 is SGHNT and CDR2 is YYREEE in the germline V gene (reference sequence). The germline V and J ends were trimmed by 0 bases and 7 bases, with 8 bases remaining between them. The CDR3 spells CASSLAGENIQYF. The CDR3 DNA reads as TGTGCCAGCAGCTTGGCGGGGGAGAACATTCAGTACTTC.

The V and J genes are TRBV15 and TRBJ1-1; 7 bases map to TRBD1. The germline V gene has CDR1 LNHNV and CDR2 YYDKDF (reference sequence). The CDR3 extends over 13 amino acids. V shed 0 bases and J 10 bases; nucleotides not matched to a gene: 5. The DNA of the CDR3 is TGTGCCACCAGCAGAGATCGACAGGGCCGAGCTTTCTTT. This codes for CATSRDRQGRAFF.

Only a few counts were recorded for this clone. The chain is built from TRBV2 and TRBJ2-3; 7 bases are a match to TRBD2. V gave up 4 bases and J gave up 1 base; unmatched junction bases: 8. CDR3 length equals 16 residues. Germline loops: CDR1 SNHLY, CDR2 FYNNEI. The CDR3: CASSATLAGGTDTQYF. CDR3 in DNA: TGTGCCAGCAGTGCTACTTTGGCGGGGGGCACAGATACGCAGTATTTT. Full variable domain (missing parts from reference TRBV2 and TRBJ2-3): EPEVTQTPSHQVTQMGQEVILRCVPISNHLYFYWYRQILGQKVEFLVSFYNNEISEKSEIFDDQFSVERPDGSNFTLKIRSTKLEDSAMYFCASSATLAGGTDTQYFGPGTRLTVL.

V gene TRBV7-9 combines with J gene TRBJ2-7; D possibly corresponds to TRBD2 (6 bases). The CDR3 contains 14 residues. The V end was cut by 7 bases, the J end by 1 base, with 14 bases between. Per the germline V gene, CDR1 is SEHNR and CDR2 is FQNEAQ (reference sequence). The CDR3, as DNA: TGTGCCAGCATCCCCTTCGCGGGATCCTACGAGCAGTACTTC. It codes for CASIPFAGSYEQYF.

The V call is TRBV6-5, the J call TRBJ1-1; no reliable D call. The V gene's germline CDR1 is MNHEY and CDR2 SVGAGI. The CDR3 sequence is 13 residues long. V was shortened by 3 bases and J by 4 bases, with 9 bases between the two germline ends. The CDR3 DNA sequence: TGTGCCAGCAGTTATCGAACTAGCACTGAAGCTTTCTTT. Translating it yields CASSYRTSTEAFF.

V usage is TRBV5-6 and J usage is TRBJ1-2; no definite D call. The germline V and J ends were trimmed by 5 bases and 7 bases, with 9 bases remaining between them. Germline CDR1 is SGHDT and CDR2 is YYEEEE. The CDR3 sequence is 11 residues long. CDR3 sequence: CASRESAGYTF. CDR3 DNA: TGTGCCAGCAGAGAGAGCGCTGGCTACACCTTC.

This clone came up a few times. V gene TRBV7-2 combines with J gene TRBJ2-1, with D hard to call. The CDR3 runs 15 residues. V lost 9 bases, J lost 0 bases, and 15 bases lay in between. CDR1 and CDR2 (germline): SGHTA, FQGNSA. The DNA of the CDR3 is TGTGCCAGTAAGTGGGGTGTCTTCTCCTACAATGAGCAGTTCTTC. Encoded protein: CASKWGVFSYNEQFF. The full variable domain, in which reference TRBV7-2 and TRBJ2-1 provide the parts outside the CDR3, is GAGVSQSPSNKVTEKGKDVELRCDPISGHTALYWYRQSLGQGLEFLIYFQGNSAPDKSGLPSDRFSAERTGGSVSTLTIQRTQQEDSAVYLCASKWGVFSYNEQFFGPGTRLTVL.

This clone was picked up a small number of times. The chain combines TRBV14 with TRBJ2-5; 9 nucleotides agree with TRBD1. The V gene's germline CDR1 is SGHDN and CDR2 FVKESK. The CDR3 extends over 18 amino acids. J was trimmed by 3 bases and V by 4 bases; bases with no gene match: 15. The CDR3 DNA reads TGTGCCAGCAGCCCGAGCCGTACAGGGGGCGATTATGAAGAGACCCAGTACTTC. As protein: CASSPSRTGGDYEETQYF.

This clone was recorded a few times. This chain links TRBV7-8 with TRBJ2-7, with TRBD1 identical over 8 bases. Germline CDR1 SGHVS, CDR2 FQNEAQ. CDR3 length: 15 residues. Unmatched junction bases numbered 6, after V lost 3 bases and J lost 2 bases. CDR3 amino acids: CASSLMTGATYEQYF. CDR3 nucleotides: TGTGCCAGCAGCTTGATGACAGGGGCTACCTACGAGCAGTACTTC.

In this sample, this clone turned up a few times. The V gene is TRBV10-2, the J gene TRBJ2-5; D is unresolved. Trimming stripped 6 bases from V and 2 bases from J, with 7 bases between. The germline V gene encodes CDR1 WSHSY and CDR2 SAAADI. This CDR3 contains 12 residues. CDR3 in amino acids: CASSGQQETQYF. CDR3 DNA sequence: TGCGCCAGCAGCGGTCAGCAAGAGACCCAGTACTTC.

With regard to this clone: The sample carries other DNA sequences with the same CDR3. V usage is TRBV5-4 and J usage is TRBJ1-3; D unclear. The V and J ends lost 0 bases and 0 bases respectively, with 4 bases between them. This CDR3 spans 14 amino acids. Germline-derived CDR1 and CDR2 are SGHNT and YYREEE (reference sequence). The CDR3 here is CASSLGGSGNTIYF. The DNA of the CDR3 is TGTGCCAGCAGCTTGGGGGGCTCTGGAAACACCATATATTTT.

This clone was counted between two and nine times. This chain links TRBV6-5 with TRBJ2-1, with D maybe TRBD2 (6 bases). The CDR3 spans 15 residues. V lost 4 bases and J lost 6, with 16 bases in between. Germline CDR1 reads MNHEY; CDR2 reads SVGAGI. This chain's CDR3 is CASSLDRRGGNEQFF. The CDR3 coding sequence is TGTGCCAGCAGTTTAGATCGGCGGGGCGGCAATGAGCAGTTCTTC.